The 26 T cell receptor beta chains presented below share a single source sample, sequenced in a study of T cell responses to AZD1222 COVID-19 vaccine. Some clones are missing from TCRdb's copy, which holds only in-frame ones; the method was immunoSEQ multiplex PCR. The sample lists 75,000 to 95,000 clones; roughly nine tenths were seen once. The starting material was peripheral blood, obtained 28 days after the second AZD1222 dose. These receptors were taken from an adult who received the AZD1222 COVID-19 vaccine.

The rearrangement links TRBV2 to TRBJ2-2, with 15 bases identical to TRBD2. After removal of 6 bases from V and 5 bases from J, the junction contained 16 bases not matched to a gene. CDR3 length equals 20 residues. Germline V gene lookup returns CDR1 SNHLY and CDR2 FYNNEI. The CDR3 region is CASSELPGLAGGGGTGELFF. The CDR3 DNA reads TGTGCCAGCAGCGAACTCCCGGGACTAGCGGGGGGCGGGGGAACCGGGGAGCTGTTTTTT.

This clone is a singleton in its sample. The chain combines TRBV24-1 with TRBJ2-7; 7 bases are a match to TRBD1. The CDR3 has 14 residues. Germline V gene sequence: CDR1 KGHDR, CDR2 SFDVKD. V dropped 4 bases and J dropped 7; count of bases not matched to a gene: 9. CDR3 in amino acids: CATSDPKQGREQYF. CDR3 in DNA: TGTGCCACCAGTGACCCAAAACAGGGGAGAGAGCAGTACTTC.

The chain couples TRBV6-5 to TRBJ1-5, with 8 positions matching TRBD1. The CDR3 contains 15 residues. CDR1 is MNHEY, CDR2 SVGAGI, per germline. The ends lost 6 bases at V and 2 bases at J; junction bases unmatched: 6. CDR3 amino acids: CASRLTGGGNQPQHF. The CDR3 DNA is TGTGCCAGCAGGCTAACAGGGGGAGGCAATCAGCCCCAGCATTTT.

The chain joins TRBV29-1 to TRBJ2-1; TRBD2 is a possible D gene (5 bases). The V gene's germline CDR1 is SQVTM and CDR2 ANQGSEA. Trimming left V 2 bases short and J 11 bases short, with 16 bases between. The CDR3 runs 13 residues. This CDR3 reads CSVEPVPGSKQFF. CDR3 DNA: TGCAGCGTTGAACCTGTTCCGGGAAGTAAGCAGTTCTTC.

This chain links TRBV7-3 with TRBJ2-3; the match to TRBD2 covers 7 bases. CDR3 size: 13 residues. Losses at the gene ends were 2 bases for V and 7 bases for J; bases not matched to a gene: 3. CDR1 is SGHTA and CDR2 is FQGTGA in the germline V gene. The CDR3 protein is CASSLGLGNTQYF. The DNA for the CDR3 is TGTGCCAGCAGCTTAGGACTAGGGAATACGCAGTATTTT. The whole variable domain, remainder taken from reference TRBV7-3 and TRBJ2-3, is GAGVSQTPSNKVTEKGKYVELRCDPISGHTALYWYRQSLGQGPEFLIYFQGTGAADDSGLPNDRFFAVRPEGSVSTLKIQRTERGDSAVYLCASSLGLGNTQYFGPGTRLTVL.

The genes are TRBV9 and TRBJ1-2; D call uncertain. CDR1 and CDR2 (germline): SGDLS, YYNGEE. V was trimmed by 4 bases and J by 8 bases, leaving 15 bases between them. The CDR3 loop spans 13 amino acids. Here the CDR3 reads CASSPDLNRGYTF. CDR3 bases: TGTGCCAGCAGCCCTGACCTAAATCGGGGCTACACCTTC. Looking up the rest from reference TRBV9 and TRBJ1-2 gives the full variable domain: DSGVTQTPKHLITATGQRVTLRCSPRSGDLSVYWYQQSLDQGLQFLIQYYNGEERAKGNILERFSAQQFPDLHSELNLSSLELGDSALYFCASSPDLNRGYTFGSGTRLTVV.

The gene calls are TRBV15 and TRBJ2-2; a weak D match, TRBD1 (6 bases). The germline V gene has CDR1 LNHNV and CDR2 YYDKDF (reference sequence). V was trimmed by 2 bases and J by 0 bases, leaving 13 bases between them. The CDR3 runs 17 residues. As DNA, the CDR3 is TGTGCCACCAGCAGACACCCGGGACAAACGAACACCGGGGAGCTGTTTTTT. It codes for CATSRHPGQTNTGELFF.

CDR3 amino acids: CASSWGQDYGYTF. DNA for the CDR3: TGTGCCAGCAGCTGGGGACAGGACTATGGCTACACCTTC. This chain links TRBV5-6 with TRBJ1-2; 8 nucleotides agree with TRBD1. The CDR3 has 13 amino acids. Germline V gives CDR1 SGHDT, CDR2 YYEEEE. V dropped 3 bases and J dropped 3; count of bases not matched to a gene: 1.

The chain links TRBV28 to TRBJ1-5; D gene unclear. Trimming stripped 5 bases from V and 2 bases from J, with 13 bases between. The germline gives CDR1 MDHEN, CDR2 SYDVKM. The CDR3 totals 15 residues. CDR3 sequence (DNA): TGTGCCAGCAGTGCCCAAGGCCGGGGCAATCAGCCCCAGCATTTT. It codes for CASSAQGRGNQPQHF. Supplemented by reference TRBV28 and TRBJ1-5, the full variable domain reads DVKVTQSSRYLVKRTGEKVFLECVQDMDHENMFWYRQDPGLGLRLIYFSYDVKMKEKGDIPEGYSVSREKKERFSLILESASTNQTSMYLCASSAQGRGNQPQHFGDGTRLSIL.

The chain recombines TRBV27 with TRBJ2-7, with D unclear. Per germline, CDR1 MNHEY and CDR2 SMNVEV (reference sequence). V dropped 4 bases and J dropped 1 base, with 8 bases sitting between them. This CDR3 spans 13 amino acids. As DNA, the CDR3 is TGTGCCAGCAGTTCGTCGCTATCCTACGAGCAGTACTTC. Its protein product is CASSSSLSYEQYF.

The V call is TRBV2, the J call TRBJ1-2; weak D call: TRBD1 (6 bases). Trimming stripped 4 bases from V and 5 bases from J, with 29 bases between. Germline V lookup: CDR1 SNHLY, CDR2 FYNNEI. The CDR3 sequence is 19 residues long. CDR3 in DNA: TGTGCCAGCAGTGCCTCGAAGGGGACACAAGCTTTGTTCGGGTATGGCTACACCTTC. As protein: CASSASKGTQALFGYGYTF.

V is TRBV7-2 and J is TRBJ2-7, with D possibly being TRBD1 (5 bases). From germline, CDR1 is SGHTA and CDR2 FQGNSA. V gave up 2 bases and J gave up 5 bases, with 10 bases separating them. CDR3 length equals 13 residues. The CDR3 region has the DNA TGTGCCAGCAGCTTATTTAAGGGGAACGAGCAGTACTTC. This sequence encodes CASSLFKGNEQYF.

The chain joins TRBV9 to TRBJ2-3; TRBD2 aligns across 8 bases. Germline CDR1 SGDLS, CDR2 YYNGEE. With 3 bases clipped from V and 2 bases from J, the junction kept 5 bases outside the gene matches. The CDR3 is 15 amino acids. The CDR3 spells CASSDGGDYTDTQYF. The CDR3 DNA sequence: TGTGCCAGCAGCGACGGGGGGGATTACACAGATACGCAGTATTTT.

The chain recombines TRBV4-3 with TRBJ1-1; TRBD1 aligns across 7 bases. Germline V gene data show CDR1 as LGHNA and CDR2 as YSLEER. The length of the CDR3 is 15 residues. The junction had 9 bases not matched to a gene; V was cut back by 3 bases and J by 5 bases. CDR3 DNA: TGCGCCAGCAGCCAGCAGCCAGGGGGGCGGACTGAAGCTTTCTTT. This translates into CASSQQPGGRTEAFF.

The chain employs TRBV6-1 and TRBJ1-1; D unresolved. The CDR3 consists of 13 residues. Per the germline V gene, CDR1 is MNHNS and CDR2 is SASEGT. V was pared by 1 base and J by 1 base, with 4 bases between. This CDR3 reads CASSEGRNTEAFF. CDR3 DNA sequence: TGTGCCAGCAGTGAAGGCAGGAACACTGAAGCTTTCTTT.

The V gene is TRBV7-2, the J gene TRBJ1-1; D gene ambiguous. Germline values: CDR1 SGHTA, CDR2 FQGNSA. The CDR3 contains 14 residues. V dropped 1 base and J dropped 0 bases, with 6 bases sitting between them. In DNA form, the CDR3 reads TGTGCCAGCAGCTTAGTGCGTGTGAACACTGAAGCTTTCTTT. Amino acids: CASSLVRVNTEAFF.

This chain joins TRBV9 and TRBJ1-1; D unresolved. Germline lookup yields CDR1 SGDLS and CDR2 YYNGEE. The V end was cut by 0 bases, the J end by 0 bases, with 6 bases between. CDR3 length equals 14 residues. The DNA for the CDR3 is TGTGCCAGCAGCGTAGGCCAGATGAACACTGAAGCTTTCTTT. The encoded protein is CASSVGQMNTEAFF.

The rearrangement links TRBV6-5 to TRBJ1-4; TRBD1 is a possible D gene (6 bases). Germline V gene data show CDR1 as MNHEY and CDR2 as SVGAGI. This CDR3 spans 14 amino acids. Deletions cut 3 bases from V and 5 bases from J, with 10 bases between. The CDR3 is CASSYRGLNEKLFF. CDR3 in DNA: TGTGCCAGCAGTTATCGGGGGCTCAATGAAAAACTGTTTTTT.

In DNA form, the CDR3 reads TGTGCCAGCAGCCAAATAGAGAACACTGAAGCTTTCTTT. Residues: CASSQIENTEAFF. This chain connects TRBV14 to TRBJ1-1; D is ambiguous. The germline V gene encodes CDR1 SGHDN and CDR2 FVKESK. CDR3 size: 13 residues. The V gene lost 2 bases and the J gene lost 1 base, with 5 bases spanning the gap.

The chain carries TRBV7-9 and TRBJ1-4; 9 positions agree with TRBD1. The CDR3 totals 15 residues. Germline CDR1 SEHNR, CDR2 FQNEAQ (reference sequence). V shed 6 bases, J shed 5 bases, and the junction held 7 bases outside the gene matches. CDR3 amino acids: CASRTLQGANEKLFF. DNA for the CDR3: TGTGCCAGCAGAACCTTACAGGGGGCGAATGAAAAACTGTTTTTT.

The V and J genes are TRBV7-3 and TRBJ2-3, with a possible D match to TRBD1 (6 bases). Germline V gives CDR1 SGHTA, CDR2 FQGTGA. The CDR3 loop spans 15 amino acids. With 2 bases removed from V and 1 base from J, the gap between germline ends came to 10 bases. CDR3 bases: TGTGCCAGCAGCTTATGGGGGCGGGGCACAGATACGCAGTATTTT. Its translation: CASSLWGRGTDTQYF. The variable domain in full, completed from reference TRBV7-3 and TRBJ2-3, reads GAGVSQTPSNKVTEKGKYVELRCDPISGHTALYWYRQSLGQGPEFLIYFQGTGAADDSGLPNDRFFAVRPEGSVSTLKIQRTERGDSAVYLCASSLWGRGTDTQYFGPGTRLTVL.

This clone was seen only once. The chain recombines TRBV4-1 with TRBJ1-6, with a tentative D call TRBD1 (6 bases). This CDR3 has 19 amino acids. Germline V lookup: CDR1 MGHRA, CDR2 YSYEKL. V was pared by 5 bases and J by 7 bases, with 27 bases between. The CDR3 DNA follows: TGCGCCAGCAGCGGGAATAATAGGTTTTCGGGGGGCCAGAATTCACCCCTCCACTTT. It yields the protein CASSGNNRFSGGQNSPLHF.

V gene TRBV12-5 combines with J gene TRBJ1-5; possible D gene TRBD1, 6 bases. The CDR3 totals 17 residues. Germline V CDR1 and CDR2: LGHNT, FRNRAP. The V gene lost 5 bases and the J gene lost 0 bases, with 17 bases spanning the gap. The CDR3 nucleotides are TGTGCTAGTGGTCTTTCAGGGGCCCAATATAGCAATCAGCCCCAGCATTTT. As protein: CASGLSGAQYSNQPQHF.

In nucleotides, the CDR3 is TGTGCCAGCAGCACGGGACTAGTCTTTACCAATGAGCAGTTCTTC. This gives the protein CASSTGLVFTNEQFF. The chain carries TRBV7-3 and TRBJ2-1; TRBD2 aligns across 8 bases. Looked up from germline, CDR1 is SGHTA and CDR2 is FQGTGA. CDR3 size: 15 residues. V lost 5 bases to trimming and J lost 6 bases; unmatched junction nucleotides: 9.

This chain links TRBV9 with TRBJ2-3; a possible D gene is TRBD2 (7 bases). Trimming left V 3 bases short and J 2 bases short, with 13 bases between. In germline, CDR1 is SGDLS, CDR2 YYNGEE. The length of the CDR3 is 15 residues. The CDR3 sequence: CASSGRGAHTDTQYF. Here the CDR3 DNA reads TGTGCCAGCAGCGGACGGGGGGCCCACACAGATACGCAGTATTTT.

The chain combines TRBV20-1 with TRBJ1-1; 7 nucleotides line up with TRBD1. The germline CDR1 and CDR2 sequences are DFQATT and SNEGSKA (reference sequence). V shed 3 bases and J 4 bases; nucleotides not matched to a gene: 5. This CDR3 is 13 amino acids long. Written as DNA, the CDR3 is TGCAGTGCTAGTGGAACAGGGGCCACTGAAGCTTTCTTT. It translates to CSASGTGATEAFF.